The rows below give T cell receptor beta chains drawn from one sample of a study of T cell changes during pregnancy in multiple sclerosis. Method: immunoSEQ multiplex PCR; TCRdb's copy keeps in-frame clones and lacks some. The table includes tens of thousands of clones, roughly 90% detected once. The sequencing used CD8+ T cells from peripheral blood mononuclear cells, collected before pregnancy. The receptors stem from a female donor with multiple sclerosis, enrolled in a pregnancy study. Both conserved end residues are part of each CDR3. The order of the fields is D gene, V gene, clone size, J gene, CDR3 protein, CDR3 DNA. The D gene is left open where the match is weak. Where a row states a size, it is once, few, many or the class of an expanded clone; other rows omit it.

>NA|TRBV7-8|NA|TRBJ1-5
CASSSPEQYNQPQHF
TGTGCCAGCAGCTCCCCGGAACAGTACAATCAGCCCCAGCATTTT
>TRBD1|TRBV5-1|NA|TRBJ2-5
CASSLPRGRETQYF
TGCGCCAGCAGCTTGCCTAGGGGGCGGGAGACCCAGTACTTC
>NA|TRBV7-9|NA|TRBJ2-6
CASQGSSGANVLTF
TGTGCCAGCCAGGGTTCCTCTGGGGCCAACGTCCTGACTTTC
>NA|TRBV4-2|NA|TRBJ2-1
CASSQDEGGRTYNEQFF
TGTGCCAGCAGCCAAGATGAGGGGGGGAGGACCTACAATGAGCAGTTCTTC
>TRBD1|TRBV30|NA|TRBJ2-3
CAWSAGTGLTDTQYF
TGTGCCTGGAGCGCCGGGACAGGTCTCACAGATACGCAGTATTTT
>NA|TRBV7-9|few|TRBJ2-7
CASSLVEGFYEQYF
TGTGCCAGCAGCTTAGTGGAGGGTTTCTACGAGCAGTACTTC
>TRBD1|TRBV5-5|NA|TRBJ1-1
CASTAGGPEAFF
TGTGCCAGCACCGCAGGGGGGCCTGAAGCTTTCTTT
>NA|TRBV19|NA|TRBJ1-3
CASSIADTSGNTIYF
TGTGCCAGTAGTATAGCGGACACCTCTGGAAACACCATATATTTT
>NA|TRBV2|NA|TRBJ2-3
CARPEEGASTDTQYF
TGTGCCAGGCCCGAGGAGGGCGCTTCCACAGATACGCAGTATTTT
>TRBD2|TRBV19|NA|TRBJ2-2
CASSQLAGRRGELFF
TGTGCCAGTAGCCAACTAGCGGGGCGTCGTGGGGAGCTGTTTTTT
>TRBD1|TRBV13|NA|TRBJ1-1
CASSSTGGASGEAFF
TGTGCCAGCAGCTCGACAGGGGGCGCGTCTGGTGAAGCTTTCTTT
>NA|TRBV19|NA|TRBJ1-1
CASSIGQSNTEAFF
TGTGCCAGTAGTATAGGACAATCGAACACTGAAGCTTTCTTT
>TRBD1|TRBV2|NA|TRBJ1-1
CASSRGAGGRTEAFF
TGTGCCAGCAGTCGCGGGGCAGGGGGCCGGACTGAAGCTTTCTTT
>NA|TRBV6-6|NA|TRBJ1-4
CASSLARTNEKLFF
TGTGCCAGCAGTTTGGCCAGAACTAATGAAAAACTGTTTTTT
>TRBD2|TRBV13|NA|TRBJ2-7
CASSLGGTSGVYEQYF
TGTGCCAGCAGCTTAGGTGGGACTAGCGGGGTGTACGAGCAGTACTTC
>TRBD2|TRBV10-3|NA|TRBJ2-1
CAISGGTSGNEQFF
TGTGCCATCAGTGGCGGGACTAGCGGAAATGAGCAGTTCTTC
>TRBD1|TRBV5-6|NA|TRBJ1-1
CASSFGQGATEAFF
TGTGCCAGCAGCTTCGGACAGGGGGCCACTGAAGCTTTCTTT
>TRBD1|TRBV7-8|once|TRBJ2-3
CASSIGTGSADTQYF
TGTGCCAGCAGCATAGGGACAGGGTCCGCAGATACGCAGTATTTT
>NA|TRBV11-2|NA|TRBJ2-2
CASSALMEANTGELFF
TGTGCCAGCAGCGCCCTCATGGAGGCGAACACCGGGGAGCTGTTTTTT
>NA|TRBV21-1|NA|TRBJ1-1
CASTSSLTGGRIF
TGTGCCAGCACCTCCTCCCTGACAGGGGGCAGAATCTTT
>TRBD2|TRBV7-9|once|TRBJ2-5
CASTGTSGQETQYF
TGTGCCAGTACCGGGACTAGCGGCCAAGAGACCCAGTACTTC